A selection of T cell receptor beta chains follows, all from one sample in a study of OX40 agonist ivuxolimab in advanced cancers. Method: immunoSEQ multiplex PCR; TCRdb's copy keeps in-frame clones and lacks some. The sample lists 66,000 or so clones, 85% occurring once. Source: CD4+ or CD8+ T cells sorted from blood, taken in a trial of the OX40 agonist ivuxolimab. The receptors stem from an adult with an advanced solid tumor such as melanoma, head and neck, liver or kidney cancer. Each CDR3 is given with its conserved first and last residue. The D gene is left open where the match is weak. Size values are once, few and many counts, or a class for expanded clones, and some rows have none.

TRBV6-1	TRBJ1-2	-	-	17	CASSDLMAAKTLYGYTF	TGTGCCAGCAGTGACTTAATGGCAGCTAAGACACTCTATGGCTACACCTTC
TRBV13	TRBJ2-1	TRBD2	-	16	CASSQRTVAGGSEQFF	TGTGCCAGCAGCCAACGGACGGTAGCGGGAGGGTCTGAGCAGTTCTTC
TRBV7-2	TRBJ2-5	-	-	15	CASSPGRVNGETQYF	TGTGCCAGCAGCCCTGGACGGGTCAATGGAGAGACCCAGTACTTC
TRBV9	TRBJ2-7	-	-	15	CASSVTPTGYYEQYF	TGTGCCAGCAGCGTAACCCCGACTGGATACTACGAGCAGTACTTC
TRBV30	TRBJ2-2	-	once	13	CAWSMGGTGELFF	TGTGCCTGGAGTATGGGTGGCACCGGGGAGCTGTTTTTT
TRBV18	TRBJ1-4	-	once	14	CASSPRATNEKLFF	TGTGCCAGCTCACCAAGGGCAACTAATGAAAAACTGTTTTTT
TRBV5-4	TRBJ1-1	-	-	15	CASSFRRPFHTEAFF	TGTGCCAGCAGCTTTCGCCGACCCTTCCACACTGAAGCTTTCTTT
TRBV6-4	TRBJ2-5	TRBD2	-	15	CASSVRPSGAETQYF	TGTGCCAGCAGCGTACGACCTAGCGGAGCAGAGACCCAGTACTTC
TRBV11-2	TRBJ2-1	-	-	14	CASSLSGTYNEQFF	TGTGCCAGCAGCTTATCTGGGACCTACAATGAGCAGTTCTTC
TRBV7-2	TRBJ2-2	-	-	15	CASSLWRGSTGELFF	TGTGCCAGCAGCTTATGGAGGGGGAGCACCGGGGAGCTGTTTTTT
TRBV11-2	TRBJ2-2	TRBD2	-	15	CASSPREGGTGELFF	TGTGCCAGCAGCCCTCGGGAGGGTGGAACCGGGGAGCTGTTTTTT
TRBV5-8	TRBJ2-7	-	-	14	CASSLAGRGYEQYF	TGTGCCAGCAGCTTGGCCGGCAGGGGCTACGAGCAGTACTTC
TRBV2	TRBJ2-5	TRBD2	-	16	CASSESQRGHQETQYF	TGTGCCAGCAGTGAGAGCCAGCGGGGCCACCAAGAGACCCAGTACTTC
TRBV6-5	TRBJ2-3	-	-	15	CASSPDPLMADTQYF	TGTGCCAGCAGTCCGGACCCTCTTATGGCAGATACGCAGTATTTT
TRBV5-1	TRBJ1-4	-	-	15	CASSLRGAPNEKLFF	TGCGCCAGCAGCCTACGGGGGGCCCCTAATGAAAAACTGTTTTTT
TRBV9	TRBJ2-6	-	few	15	CASSAQGSGANVLTF	TGTGCCAGCAGCGCACAGGGTTCAGGGGCCAACGTCCTGACTTTC
TRBV7-2	TRBJ1-4	-	-	13	CASSLERGEKLFF	TGTGCCAGCAGCTTAGAGCGGGGAGAAAAACTGTTTTTT
TRBV2	TRBJ1-2	TRBD1	-	17	CASFDRDRGSSHYGYTF	TGTGCCAGCTTTGACCGGGACAGGGGGAGTTCCCATTATGGCTACACCTTC
TRBV25-1	TRBJ1-2	-	-	13	CASSDFDQYGYTF	TGTGCCAGCAGTGACTTCGACCAGTATGGCTACACCTTC
TRBV9	TRBJ1-6	-	-	17	CASSVAPIFRDNSPLHF	TGTGCCAGCAGCGTAGCCCCGATTTTTAGGGATAATTCACCCCTCCACTTT
TRBV5-6	TRBJ2-4	-	-	14	CASSLRETKNIQYF	TGTGCCAGCAGCTTACGGGAGACCAAAAACATTCAGTACTTC
TRBV28	TRBJ2-7	-	-	15	CASSSSERKMDEQYF	TGTGCCAGCAGTTCCTCGGAGAGGAAAATGGACGAGCAGTACTTC
TRBV9	TRBJ2-3	-	-	14	CASSVDGMTDTQYF	TGTGCCAGCAGCGTAGATGGGATGACAGATACGCAGTATTTT
TRBV4-1	TRBJ1-5	-	-	15	CASSQDFNSNQPQHF	TGCGCCAGCAGCCAAGATTTCAATAGCAATCAGCCCCAGCATTTT
TRBV5-6	TRBJ2-7	-	-	13	CASSPMDSYEQYF	TGTGCCAGCAGCCCGATGGATTCCTACGAGCAGTACTTC
TRBV7-2	TRBJ2-7	TRBD1	-	15	CASSLVGTGDYEQYF	TGTGCCAGCAGCTTAGTAGGGACAGGGGACTACGAGCAGTACTTC
TRBV6-5	TRBJ1-2	-	once	13	CASSPQGNYGYTF	TGTGCCAGCAGTCCTCAGGGCAACTATGGCTACACCTTC
TRBV6-6	TRBJ1-1	-	-	12	CASSYATGEAFF	TGTGCCAGCAGCTATGCCACAGGTGAAGCTTTCTTT
TRBV5-4	TRBJ2-7	TRBD1	-	14	CASSHRGSTYEQYF	TGTGCCAGCAGTCACAGGGGATCAACCTACGAGCAGTACTTC
TRBV7-3	TRBJ2-2	TRBD1	-	18	CASSSTLGTGGKTGELFF	TGTGCCAGCAGCTCTACCCTAGGGACAGGGGGTAAAACCGGGGAGCTGTTTTTT
TRBV19	TRBJ2-1	TRBD1	-	15	CASSGRGRDRDEQFF	TGTGCCAGTAGTGGCCGGGGCCGGGACAGGGATGAGCAGTTCTTC
TRBV1	TRBJ2-5	-	-	17	CTSSQGLAGDNQETQYF	TGCACCAGCAGCCAAGGGCTAGCGGGAGACAATCAAGAGACCCAGTACTTC
TRBV5-1	TRBJ1-4	-	-	16	CASSSSRAGTNEKLFF	TGCGCCAGCAGCTCCTCTCGGGCGGGAACTAATGAAAAACTGTTTTTT
TRBV28	TRBJ2-3	TRBD2	-	15	CASSPERGGVYTQYF	TGTGCCAGCAGTCCCGAGCGGGGCGGTGTGTATACGCAGTATTTT
TRBV30	TRBJ1-5	-	-	13	CAWTGSSNQPQHF	TGTGCCTGGACAGGCAGTTCCAATCAGCCCCAGCATTTT
TRBV19	TRBJ2-3	TRBD2	-	15	CASSTLAGRTDTQYF	TGTGCCAGTAGTACCCTAGCGGGGAGGACGGATACGCAGTATTTT
TRBV5-1	TRBJ1-5	-	-	15	CASSLTGTAQGPQHF	TGCGCCAGCAGCCTAACCGGGACGGCTCAAGGGCCCCAGCATTTT
TRBV11-3	TRBJ2-5	-	once	16	CASSPRWQGGQETQYF	TGTGCCAGCAGCCCCCGCTGGCAAGGGGGCCAAGAGACCCAGTACTTC
TRBV19	TRBJ1-5	-	-	12	CASGPGNQPQHF	TGTGCCAGTGGACCGGGGAATCAGCCCCAGCATTTT
TRBV5-1	TRBJ2-2	TRBD1	-	13	CASGSTGGGELFF	TGCGCCAGCGGATCTACAGGGGGTGGGGAGCTGTTTTTT
TRBV28	TRBJ1-5	-	-	15	CASRPTLGGNQPQHF	TGTGCCAGCAGACCGACTTTGGGCGGCAATCAGCCCCAGCATTTT
TRBV15	TRBJ1-3	-	-	15	CATSSRTGPGNTIYF	TGTGCCACCAGCAGTAGGACTGGCCCGGGAAACACCATATATTTT
TRBV10-3	TRBJ2-7	-	-	11	CAISGPDEQYF	TGTGCCATCAGCGGGCCGGACGAGCAGTACTTC
TRBV7-3	TRBJ2-7	TRBD2	-	16	CASSLRGGPNLSEQYF	TGTGCCAGCAGCTTAAGGGGGGGACCCAACTTGAGCGAGCAGTACTTC
TRBV7-2	TRBJ2-1	-	-	15	CASSLALSPWNEQFF	TGTGCCAGCAGCTTAGCCCTTTCACCGTGGAATGAGCAGTTCTTC
TRBV10-3	TRBJ1-3	-	-	13	CASTDPRGNTIYF	TGTGCCTCGACCGATCCCAGAGGAAACACCATATATTTT
TRBV5-5	TRBJ1-1	-	-	16	CASSLAGEGQGTEAFF	TGTGCCAGCAGCTTAGCAGGGGAGGGGCAGGGGACTGAAGCTTTCTTT
TRBV7-8	TRBJ2-7	TRBD1	-	16	CASSLYATGTDYEQYF	TGTGCCAGCAGCTTATATGCCACCGGGACAGACTACGAGCAGTACTTC
TRBV6-1	TRBJ2-7	-	few	14	CASSEWGRTYEQYF	TGTGCCAGCAGTGAATGGGGGAGAACCTACGAGCAGTACTTC
TRBV7-9	TRBJ2-1	-	-	14	CASSFPGLPAEQFF	TGTGCCAGCAGTTTCCCCGGACTCCCCGCTGAGCAGTTCTTC
TRBV13	TRBJ2-7	-	-	14	CASSLSQGHYEQYF	TGTGCCAGCAGCTTGAGTCAGGGCCACTACGAGCAGTACTTC
TRBV2	TRBJ1-2	-	-	15	CASRRQAFDNYGYTF	TGTGCCAGCAGAAGACAGGCGTTTGATAACTATGGCTACACCTTC
TRBV4-1	TRBJ2-1	-	-	17	CASSQGWTSALTNEQFF	TGCGCCAGCAGCCAAGGGTGGACTTCGGCCCTAACAAATGAGCAGTTCTTC